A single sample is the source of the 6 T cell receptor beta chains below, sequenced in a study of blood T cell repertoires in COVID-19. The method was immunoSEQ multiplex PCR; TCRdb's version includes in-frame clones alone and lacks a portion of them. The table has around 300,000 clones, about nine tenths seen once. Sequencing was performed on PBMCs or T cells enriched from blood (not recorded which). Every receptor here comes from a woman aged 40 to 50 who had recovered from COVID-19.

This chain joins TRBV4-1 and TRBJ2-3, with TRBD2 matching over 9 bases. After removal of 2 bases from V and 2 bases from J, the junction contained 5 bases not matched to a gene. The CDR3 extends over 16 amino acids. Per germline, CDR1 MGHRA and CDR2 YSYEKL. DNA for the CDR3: TGCGCCAGCAGCCAAAACGCGGGGGGGTACACAGATACGCAGTATTTT. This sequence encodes CASSQNAGGYTDTQYF.

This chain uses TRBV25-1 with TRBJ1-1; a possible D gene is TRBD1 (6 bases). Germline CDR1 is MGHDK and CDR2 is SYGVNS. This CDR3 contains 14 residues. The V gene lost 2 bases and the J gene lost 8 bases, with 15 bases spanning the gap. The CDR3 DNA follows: TGTGCCAGCAGTGAACGACATGGGACATCGGAAGCTTTCTTT. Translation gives CASSERHGTSEAFF.

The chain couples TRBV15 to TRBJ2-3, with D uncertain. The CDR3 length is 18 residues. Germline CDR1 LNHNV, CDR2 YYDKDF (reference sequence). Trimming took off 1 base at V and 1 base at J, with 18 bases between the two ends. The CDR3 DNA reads TGTGCCACCAGCAGAGGGTACAATATAGAGGTCGGCACAGATACGCAGTATTTT. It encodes CATSRGYNIEVGTDTQYF.

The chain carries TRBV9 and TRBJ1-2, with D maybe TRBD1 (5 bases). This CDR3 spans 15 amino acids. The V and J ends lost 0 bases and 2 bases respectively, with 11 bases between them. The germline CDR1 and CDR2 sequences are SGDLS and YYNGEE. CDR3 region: CASSVGGVLNYGYTF. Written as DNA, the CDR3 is TGTGCCAGCAGCGTAGGGGGGGTACTGAACTATGGCTACACCTTC.

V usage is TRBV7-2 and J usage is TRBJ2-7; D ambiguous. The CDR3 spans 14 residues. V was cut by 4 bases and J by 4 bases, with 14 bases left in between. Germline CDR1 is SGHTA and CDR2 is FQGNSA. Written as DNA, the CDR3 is TGTGCCAGCAGCTCAATCCCCGACATATACGAGCAGTACTTC. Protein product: CASSSIPDIYEQYF.

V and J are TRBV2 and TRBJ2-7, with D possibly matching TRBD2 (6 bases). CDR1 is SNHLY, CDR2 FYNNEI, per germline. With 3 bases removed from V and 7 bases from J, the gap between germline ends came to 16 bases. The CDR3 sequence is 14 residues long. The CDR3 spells CASSDAGLLSEQYF. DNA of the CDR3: TGTGCCAGCAGTGATGCGGGGTTATTAAGTGAGCAGTACTTC.